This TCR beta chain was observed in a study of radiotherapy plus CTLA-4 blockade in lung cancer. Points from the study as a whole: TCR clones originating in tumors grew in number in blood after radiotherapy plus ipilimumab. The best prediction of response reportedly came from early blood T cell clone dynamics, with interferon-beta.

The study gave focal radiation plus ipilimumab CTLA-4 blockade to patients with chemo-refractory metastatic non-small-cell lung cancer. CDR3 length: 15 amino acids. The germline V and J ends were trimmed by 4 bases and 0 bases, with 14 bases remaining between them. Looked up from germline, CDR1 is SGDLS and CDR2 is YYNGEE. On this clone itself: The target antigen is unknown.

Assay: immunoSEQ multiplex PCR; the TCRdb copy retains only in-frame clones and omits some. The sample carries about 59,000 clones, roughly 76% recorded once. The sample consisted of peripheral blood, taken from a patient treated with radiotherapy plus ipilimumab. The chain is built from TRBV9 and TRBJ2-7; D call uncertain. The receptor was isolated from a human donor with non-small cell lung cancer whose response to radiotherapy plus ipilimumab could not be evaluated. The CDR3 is CASSPPLVSSYEQYF. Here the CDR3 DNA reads TGTGCCAGCAGCCCCCCCCTCGTCTCCTCCTACGAGCAGTACTTC.